The clone carrying this T cell receptor beta chain was detected many times. The ends were cut back, 3 bases at V and 3 bases at J, with 14 bases in the middle. Germline V gene data show CDR1 as LGHNA and CDR2 as YNFKEQ. The CDR3 contains 15 residues. This specimen belongs to a study of T-cell reconstitution after alpha-beta-depleted transplantation in children. The TCRbeta library was prepared with unique molecular identifiers. One entry per CDR3 protein results from TCRdb running MiXCR on the PCR reads. This sample has hundreds of thousands of distinct CDR3 sequences, with about an eighth found just once.

The sequencing used PBMCs, collected from the stem cell graft. The source of this sequence is a human donor who donated a stem cell graft to a child with Fanconi anemia. The gene calls are TRBV4-2 and TRBJ1-1; D might be TRBD1 (5 bases). The CDR3: CASSQEWGTDTEAFF. CDR3 bases: TGTGCCAGCAGCCAGGAATGGGGGACTGACACTGAAGCTTTCTTT.